The 19 T cell receptor beta chains presented below share a single source sample, sequenced in a study of regulatory T cells in long-lasting Graves disease. Time point noted: persistent/refractory GD, antithyroid drugs over 5 years with positive TRAb. With RNA extracted from PBMCs as input, the TCR library was made. TCR beta libraries were built with iRepertoire HTBI primers and Arm-PCR of CDR3 regions. TCRdb itself ran the multiplex PCR reads through MiXCR, one entry per CDR3 protein. Counted here are 350,000 to 500,000 distinct CDR3 sequences, around 20% occurring once; the ten biggest clones make up roughly an eighth. Specimen: peripheral blood mononuclear cells (PBMCs), collected when the disease was refractory, from a patient treated with antithyroid drugs. The receptor source for this set is a female donor with Graves disease.

This clonotype occurred many times. V gene TRBV6-1 combines with J gene TRBJ1-2; D remains ambiguous. This CDR3 contains 12 residues. CDR1 and CDR2 (germline): MNHNS, SASEGT. The ends were cut back, 1 base at V and 3 bases at J, with 3 bases in the middle. CDR3 sequence: CASSEDYYGYTF. The CDR3 region has the DNA TGTGCCAGCAGTGAAGACTACTATGGCTACACCTTC.

This rearrangement joins TRBV7-9 to TRBJ2-7; TRBD1 might be the D (7 bases). This CDR3 has 17 amino acids. Looked up from germline, CDR1 is SEHNR and CDR2 is FQNEAQ (reference sequence). Between the trimmed V and J ends, which lost 1 base and 7 bases, there was a span of 23 bases. CDR3 loop: CASSLGQGLRGLGEQYF. Written as DNA, the CDR3 is TGTGCCAGCAGCTTAGGACAGGGACTCCGGGGTCTCGGGGAGCAGTACTTC.

The table lists this clonotype with many counts. The V call is TRBV28, the J call TRBJ2-5, with 7 bases lining up with TRBD2. Germline V lookup: CDR1 MDHEN, CDR2 SYDVKM. This CDR3 has 15 residues. The junction had 16 bases not matched to a gene; V was cut back by 6 bases and J by 9 bases. In nucleotides, the CDR3 is TGTGCCAGCAGAGCTCCGGGACTACCGACCTTGGCCCAGTACTTC. This gives the protein CASRAPGLPTLAQYF.

This clonotype was recorded a few times. The V call is TRBV6-2 or TRBV6-3, the J call TRBJ1-3; D is uncertain. Germline V gene data show CDR1 as MNHEY and CDR2 as SVGEGT. V was trimmed by 4 bases and J by 3 bases, leaving 7 bases between them. This CDR3 is built from 13 residues. Here the CDR3 DNA reads TGTGCCAGCAGTTCGAGTCGTGGAAACACCATATATTTT. Encoded protein: CASSSSRGNTIYF.

The rearrangement joins TRBV18 to TRBJ1-2; 7 bases are a match to TRBD1. Germline CDR1 KGHSH, CDR2 LQKENI. The CDR3 has 15 residues. Germline trimming cut 3 bases from V and 8 bases from J; bases unmatched to any gene: 12. The CDR3 loop is CASSPGTERAFGYTF. Here the CDR3 DNA reads TGTGCCAGCTCACCGGGGACAGAGCGGGCCTTCGGCTACACCTTC.

This clonotype has a handful of counts. The rearrangement joins TRBV4-1 to TRBJ2-7; 12 bases line up with TRBD1. The germline gives CDR1 MGHRA, CDR2 YSYEKL. This CDR3 spans 16 amino acids. J lost 6 bases, V lost 3 bases, and 9 bases had no gene match. CDR3 in DNA: TGCGCCAGCAGCCAGGATCCGGGACAGGGGGCACGCGAGCAGTACTTC. Translated, it gives CASSQDPGQGAREQYF.

This clonotype was counted many times. The genes are TRBV28 and TRBJ1-1, with D perhaps TRBD1 (5 bases). This CDR3 is 19 amino acids long. CDR1 is MDHEN, CDR2 SYDVKM, per germline. Deletions cut 3 bases from V and 0 bases from J, with 23 bases between. CDR3 DNA sequence: TGTGCCAGCAGTTTCCTCCGGGGCAGGGAGCCGTTGATGAACACTGAAGCTTTCTTT. Translated, it gives CASSFLRGREPLMNTEAFF.

This clonotype has at least ten counts. J is TRBJ2-7 and V is TRBV9; 9 bases agree with TRBD2. V shed 0 bases and J 1 base; nucleotides not matched to a gene: 8. The CDR3 covers 17 residues. Germline CDR1 SGDLS, CDR2 YYNGEE. The CDR3 DNA is TGTGCCAGCAGCGTAGGGGCCAGCGGGAGGTCTTCCTACGAGCAGTACTTC. Translated, it gives CASSVGASGRSSYEQYF.

This clonotype was seen at least ten times. This rearrangement joins TRBV2 to TRBJ2-4; D might be TRBD1 (6 bases). The CDR3 covers 14 residues. Germline CDR1 SNHLY, CDR2 FYNNEI. V lost 6 bases and J 0 bases, leaving 9 bases between the germline ends. CDR3 sequence reads: CASRTGIAKNIQYF. The CDR3 DNA reads as TGTGCCAGCAGGACAGGTATAGCCAAAAACATTCAGTACTTC.

The chain joins TRBV5-5 to TRBJ2-3; D gene unclear. This CDR3 is 14 amino acids long. Germline CDR1 reads SGHKS; CDR2 reads YYEKEE (reference sequence). V lost 4 bases and J 2 bases, leaving 11 bases between the germline ends. The CDR3 DNA is TGTGCCAGCAGCCCCCCAATTCCCACAGATACGCAGTATTTT. Its protein is CASSPPIPTDTQYF.

This clonotype was counted many times. The gene calls are TRBV20-1 and TRBJ2-4; 9 bases fit TRBD1. The length of the CDR3 is 13 residues. CDR1 is DFQATT, CDR2 SNEGSKA, per germline (reference sequence). The ends lost 5 bases at V and 3 bases at J; junction bases unmatched: 2. CDR3 sequence: CSAQTGGKNIQYF. The CDR3 nucleotides are TGCAGTGCTCAGACAGGGGGCAAAAACATTCAGTACTTC.

The chain couples TRBV20-1 to TRBJ1-1; the match to TRBD1 covers 8 bases. Germline-derived CDR1 and CDR2 are DFQATT and SNEGSKA (reference sequence). The CDR3 spans 18 residues. The ends lost 6 bases at V and 1 base at J; junction bases unmatched: 19. The CDR3 DNA reads TGCAGTGCAATCATGGGACACACAGGGGGAGGTGGGAACACTGAAGCTTTCTTT. It specifies CSAIMGHTGGGGNTEAFF.

This clonotype showed up many times. J is TRBJ1-4 and V is TRBV27; maybe TRBD1 (6 bases). The length of the CDR3 is 15 residues. The germline V gene encodes CDR1 MNHEY and CDR2 SMNVEV (reference sequence). Trimming removed 2 bases from V and 7 bases from J, with 14 bases in between. CDR3 bases: TGTGCCAGCAGTTTAATCCTCGGGGGCTCTGAAAAACTGTTTTTT. It codes for CASSLILGGSEKLFF. Complete variable domain (other parts from reference TRBV27 and TRBJ1-4): EAQVTQNPRYLITVTGKKLTVTCSQNMNHEYMSWYRQDPGLGLRQIYYSMNVEVTDKGDVPEGYKVSRKEKRNFPLILESPSPNQTSLYFCASSLILGGSEKLFFGSGTQLSVL.

In the case of this clonotype: A far larger clone is one nucleotide away, so this likely arose from a read error. The rearrangement joins TRBV7-8 to TRBJ1-2; tentative D call: TRBD1 (6 bases). Germline V lookup: CDR1 SGHVS, CDR2 FQNEAQ. The CDR3 sequence is 15 residues long. The CDR3 DNA follows: TGTGCCAGCAGTGCAACAGGGAACTCCAACTATGCCTACACCTTC. Protein sequence: CASSATGNSNYAYTF. Using reference TRBV7-8 and TRBJ1-2 for the parts outside the CDR3, the full variable domain is GAGVSQSPRYKVAKRGQDVALRCDPISGHVSLFWYQQALGQGPEFLTYFQNEAQLDKSGLPSDRFFAERPEGSVSTLKIQRTQQEDSAVYLCASSATGNSNYAYTFGSGTRLTVV.

This chain joins TRBV24-1 and TRBJ2-3; D may correspond to TRBD1 or TRBD2 (5 bases each). Germline V CDR1 and CDR2: KGHDR, SFDVKD. Trimming removed 2 bases at V and 4 bases at J, with 18 bases between. The CDR3 runs to 17 residues. CDR3 coding DNA: TGTGCCACCAGTGATTCCTCGGCGGTCGGGGACCCAGATACGCAGTATTTT. This encodes CATSDSSAVGDPDTQYF.

This clonotype was found many times. This chain links TRBV7-8 with TRBJ1-1; TRBD1 matches at 9 bases. From germline, CDR1 is SGHVS and CDR2 FQNEAQ. The J segment lost 7 bases and the V segment lost 2 bases, leaving 5 bases of the junction unmatched. The CDR3 has 14 amino acids. The CDR3 coding sequence is TGTGCCAGCAGCTTACTGACAGGGGGGGTTGAAGCTTTCTTT. This gives the protein CASSLLTGGVEAFF.

This clonotype occurred a few times. The chain uses TRBV9 and TRBJ1-3; D might be TRBD1 (5 bases). The germline V and J ends were trimmed by 6 bases and 2 bases, with 15 bases remaining between them. CDR3 length equals 15 residues. From germline, CDR1 is SGDLS and CDR2 YYNGEE. The CDR3 DNA reads as TGTGCCAGCACCACTGGGGGGGGTCCTGGAAACACCATATATTTT. This sequence encodes CASTTGGGPGNTIYF. Together with reference TRBV9 and TRBJ1-3, the CDR3 gives the full variable domain: DSGVTQTPKHLITATGQRVTLRCSPRSGDLSVYWYQQSLDQGLQFLIQYYNGEERAKGNILERFSAQQFPDLHSELNLSSLELGDSALYFCASTTGGGPGNTIYFGEGSWLTVV.

The table lists this clonotype with many counts. The rearrangement joins TRBV2 to TRBJ1-1; D is unresolved. V was clipped by 7 bases and J by 8 bases, with 26 bases between them. Germline V CDR1 and CDR2: SNHLY, FYNNEI. The CDR3 totals 16 residues. CDR3 in amino acids: CASTTARLGGSAEAFF. DNA of the CDR3: TGTGCCAGCACAACAGCCCGGCTGGGAGGGTCTGCCGAAGCTTTCTTT. Full variable domain (missing parts from reference TRBV2 and TRBJ1-1): EPEVTQTPSHQVTQMGQEVILRCVPISNHLYFYWYRQILGQKVEFLVSFYNNEISEKSEIFDDQFSVERPDGSNFTLKIRSTKLEDSAMYFCASTTARLGGSAEAFFGQGTRLTVV.

The V and J genes are TRBV27 and TRBJ1-1; tentatively, D is TRBD1 (6 bases). The CDR3 contains 14 residues. Germline V CDR1 and CDR2: MNHEY, SMNVEV (reference sequence). V lost 3 bases to trimming and J lost 4 bases, with 12 bases between them. The CDR3 DNA is TGTGCCAGCAGTTTTGCCGGGGGCCTCACTGAAGCTTTCTTT. It encodes CASSFAGGLTEAFF.